This T cell receptor beta chain was sequenced during a study of CD8 T cells in ankylosing spondylitis (dated by TCRdb to the late 2010s). Concerning the study at large: The study profiled T cell receptor beta repertoires in healthy donors and ankylosing spondylitis patients to find disease-linked TCR variants. The full study cohort was made up of 25 ankylosing spondylitis patients and 108 healthy donors. Peripheral blood samples were taken, and synovial fluid was additionally collected from ankylosing spondylitis patients. What the research found in general, with its limitations: A CD8+ phenotype was shown by the disease-linked clones, which were found at relatively low frequencies in peripheral blood. The disease-linked clones were reported as significantly enriched in matched synovial fluid samples from ankylosing spondylitis patients. Some motif variants were previously reported in synovial fluid and blood of reactive arthritis patients, suggesting common disease-initiation mechanisms. A TCR beta motif made up of several highly homologous amino acid variants appeared to be characteristic of blood from ankylosing spondylitis patients.

The CDR3 has 15 amino acids, counting the end cysteine and phenylalanine. The kept DNA is CDR3 alone, 45 bases in frame from the first base. Cut back by 2 bases and 8 bases, the V and J ends lie 15 bases apart. The germline V gene provides CDR1 MDHEN and CDR2 SYDVKM. On this clonotype itself: Its target antigen remains unknown. No much larger clonotype is one base removed from it; base qualities were not supplied.

Sequencing instrument: Illumina HiSeq 2500. Quantitative 5'-RACE with molecular barcodes was the method used to prepare the TCR beta libraries. For the original study's pipeline: A new computational method, built on a probabilistic model of VDJ rearrangement, was used to identify disease-linked TCR variants. Using fastp trimming at Q25 and MiXCR clonotype assembly, TCRdb reanalyzed the public sequencing data and kept in-frame beta chains. A single entry per CDR3 protein holds the most common genes and DNA from its merged rows. What appears here as the V and J calls and clone size reflects TCRdb's work, not the paper's. In this sample the table shows almost 45,000 distinct CDR3 sequences, approximately 10% of which occur a single time. The ten most abundant clones make up about 1.4% of the sample.

The TCR originated in a male donor with ankylosing spondylitis or in good health (not recorded which). The material sequenced was blood, either unsorted or a sorted T cell fraction (not recorded which). The sequence is built from TRBV28 and TRBJ1-4; 5 matching bases give a weak D call of TRBD1. The CDR3 corresponds to CASSLIGQGGEKLFF. The sequenced DNA: TGTGCCAGCAGTTTAATCGGGCAGGGTGGCGAAAAACTGTTTTTT.